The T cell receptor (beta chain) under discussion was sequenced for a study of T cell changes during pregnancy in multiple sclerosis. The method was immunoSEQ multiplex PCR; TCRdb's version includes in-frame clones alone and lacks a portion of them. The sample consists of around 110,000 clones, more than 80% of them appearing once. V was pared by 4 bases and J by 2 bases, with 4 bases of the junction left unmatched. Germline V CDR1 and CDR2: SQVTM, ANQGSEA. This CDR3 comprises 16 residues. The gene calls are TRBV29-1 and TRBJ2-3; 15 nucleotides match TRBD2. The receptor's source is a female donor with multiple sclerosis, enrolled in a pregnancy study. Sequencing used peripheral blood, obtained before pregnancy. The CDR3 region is CSVGGTSGGNTDTQYF. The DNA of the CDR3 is TGCAGCGTTGGTGGGACTAGCGGGGGGAACACAGATACGCAGTATTTT.